Shown below are 28 T cell receptor beta chains from a single sample sequenced in a study of cytomegalovirus exposure and HLA in healthy donors. The primer mix had 60 Vbeta and 13 Jbeta primers. Data came from immunoSEQ multiplex PCR; TCRdb stores just in-frame clones and leaves some out. This repertoire includes more than 40,000 clones. Material for sequencing was PBMCs. The receptors stem from a female donor in good health and CMV-seronegative.

The chain employs TRBV19 and TRBJ1-5, with TRBD1 identical over 8 bases. The V gene's germline CDR1 is LNHDA and CDR2 SQIVND (reference sequence). The CDR3 extends over 17 amino acids. V dropped 5 bases and J dropped 2; count of bases not matched to a gene: 11. CDR3 in DNA: TGTGCCAGTAGTCCTCGGACAGGGCAAGCGGGCAATCAGCCCCAGCATTTT. The encoded protein is CASSPRTGQAGNQPQHF.

The V and J genes are TRBV14 and TRBJ1-2, with D maybe TRBD1 (6 bases). Germline V gene lookup returns CDR1 SGHDN and CDR2 FVKESK. V lost 4 bases to trimming and J lost 3 bases, with 9 bases between them. This CDR3 is built from 13 residues. The chain's CDR3 is CASSLGAYYGYTF. The CDR3 DNA reads as TGTGCCAGCAGCCTGGGGGCGTACTATGGCTACACCTTC.

The chain links TRBV11-3 to TRBJ2-2; a weak D match, TRBD2 (5 bases). CDR3 length equals 14 residues. V was shortened by 2 bases and J by 6 bases, with 10 bases between the two germline ends. CDR1 and CDR2 (germline): SGHNT, YENEEA. The CDR3 spells CASSLTLAAGELFF. For the CDR3, the DNA is TGTGCCAGCAGCTTAACTCTAGCTGCCGGGGAGCTGTTTTTT.

This chain uses TRBV9 with TRBJ2-2, with D possibly being TRBD1 (6 bases). Germline CDR1 SGDLS, CDR2 YYNGEE. V lost 0 bases and J 8 bases, leaving 8 bases between the germline ends. The CDR3 extends over 13 amino acids. This chain's CDR3 is CASSVGTVGELFF. The CDR3 DNA reads TGTGCCAGCAGCGTAGGGACAGTTGGGGAGCTGTTTTTT.

The chain uses TRBV7-6 and TRBJ2-5; TRBD2 agrees at 9 bases. There are 16 residues in the CDR3. The V segment lost 1 base and the J segment 7 bases; nucleotides outside the gene matches: 10. Germline V gives CDR1 SGHVS, CDR2 FNYEAQ. The CDR3 nucleotides read TGTGCCAGCAGCTTAGGACCGGCTAGCGGGGAAGGGACCCAGTACTTC. Its translation is CASSLGPASGEGTQYF.

This rearrangement joins TRBV7-9 to TRBJ2-3; D unclear. CDR3 length equals 15 residues. Germline lookup yields CDR1 SEHNR and CDR2 FQNEAQ (reference sequence). Trimming took off 2 bases at V and 0 bases at J, with 9 bases between the two ends. The CDR3 spells CASSLSLPSTDTQYF. CDR3 DNA: TGTGCCAGCAGCTTATCCCTACCGAGCACAGATACGCAGTATTTT.

The chain employs TRBV29-1 and TRBJ1-1; D is possibly TRBD1 (5 bases). Trimming took off 4 bases at V and 1 base at J, with 10 bases between the two ends. The CDR3 is 13 amino acids. Germline CDR1 SQVTM, CDR2 ANQGSEA. The CDR3 reads CSVVGAWNTEAFF. As DNA, the CDR3 is TGCAGCGTTGTAGGGGCCTGGAACACTGAAGCTTTCTTT.

This chain connects TRBV2 to TRBJ1-1; unclear D gene. Trimming took 0 bases from V and 1 from J, leaving 9 bases between them. Germline loops: CDR1 SNHLY, CDR2 FYNNEI. The CDR3 runs 15 residues. CDR3: CASSEALTGNTEAFF. For the CDR3, the DNA is TGTGCCAGCAGTGAAGCGCTAACGGGGAACACTGAAGCTTTCTTT.

This chain uses TRBV5-1 with TRBJ1-1; unclear D gene. Trimming shortened V by 3 bases and J by 4 bases, and 13 bases separated the two germline ends. Germline V gives CDR1 SGHRS, CDR2 YFSETQ. The CDR3 spans 14 residues. The DNA of the CDR3 is TGCGCCAGCAGCTCGGGAAGCCCGGGCACTGAAGCTTTCTTT. Translation gives CASSSGSPGTEAFF.

V gene TRBV4-1 combines with J gene TRBJ2-7; 9 bases fit TRBD1. The J segment lost 6 bases and the V segment lost 5 bases, leaving 11 bases of the junction unmatched. CDR3 length: 15 amino acids. Germline values: CDR1 MGHRA, CDR2 YSYEKL. Here the CDR3 DNA reads TGCGCCAGCAGCGCCCGCTCCGGGACAGGGCCCGAGCAGTACTTC. Protein product: CASSARSGTGPEQYF.

The rearrangement links TRBV5-1 to TRBJ2-5, with TRBD1 matching 7 bases. Germline V gene lookup returns CDR1 SGHRS and CDR2 YFSETQ. After removal of 5 bases from V and 2 bases from J, the junction contained 3 bases not matched to a gene. The CDR3 sequence is 13 residues long. The CDR3 sequence: CASSGTDQETQYF. As DNA, the CDR3 is TGCGCCAGCAGTGGGACAGATCAAGAGACCCAGTACTTC.

V and J are TRBV29-1 and TRBJ1-2, with 8 bases fitting TRBD1. The V gene's germline CDR1 is SQVTM and CDR2 ANQGSEA. Trimming took 5 bases from V and 2 from J; bases not matched to a gene: 16. This CDR3 is 17 amino acids long. This chain's CDR3 is CSVRGGAGGAGNYGYTF. CDR3 sequence (DNA): TGCAGCGTTCGAGGAGGGGCAGGGGGCGCCGGGAACTATGGCTACACCTTC.

The rearrangement uses TRBV6-5 and TRBJ2-3; 7 nucleotides align to TRBD2. The CDR3 has 15 amino acids. The trim removed 0 bases at V and 5 bases at J, leaving 5 bases unmatched. Germline CDR1 is MNHEY and CDR2 is SVGAGI. The CDR3 region has the DNA TGTGCCAGCAGTTACTCATCTAGCGGTATAGATACGCAGTATTTT. As protein: CASSYSSSGIDTQYF.

The rearrangement links TRBV7-9 to TRBJ2-7, with 9 bases lining up with TRBD1. With 5 bases clipped from V and 4 bases from J, the junction kept 6 bases outside the gene matches. The germline gives CDR1 SEHNR, CDR2 FQNEAQ (reference sequence). This CDR3 has 14 amino acids. The CDR3 loop reads CASSQGQGTYEQYF. The CDR3 coding sequence is TGTGCCAGCAGCCAAGGACAGGGGACGTACGAGCAGTACTTC.

In nucleotides, the CDR3 is TGTGCCAGCAGCGTAGCGGCCAGGCAAACCTATGGCTACACCTTC. Amino acids: CASSVAARQTYGYTF. This chain uses TRBV9 with TRBJ1-2; D gene uncertain. The germline gives CDR1 SGDLS, CDR2 YYNGEE. V was pared by 0 bases and J by 4 bases, with 13 bases between. This CDR3 is 15 amino acids long.

The CDR3, as DNA: TGTGCCAGTAGATTTTCAGGGATCACAGATACGCAGTATTTT. This gives the protein CASRFSGITDTQYF. The chain is built from TRBV19 and TRBJ2-3, with a possible D match to TRBD1 (5 bases). Germline assignment: CDR1 LNHDA and CDR2 SQIVND (reference sequence). The V gene lost 6 bases and the J gene lost 2 bases, with 12 bases spanning the gap. This CDR3 region has 14 residues.

For the CDR3, the DNA is TGTGCCAGCAGTTCACAGGGAACTGGGTACACCTTC. Its protein product is CASSSQGTGYTF. This sequence joins TRBV11-3 and TRBJ1-2, with D possibly being TRBD1 (6 bases). The CDR3 runs 12 residues. The germline CDR1 and CDR2 sequences are SGHNT and YENEEA. The V end lost 6 bases, the J end lost 11 bases, and 16 bases lay between the germline ends.

The rearrangement joins TRBV6-4 to TRBJ1-5, with 8 bases lining up with TRBD1. CDR3 length: 16 residues. Germline V gives CDR1 MRHNA, CDR2 SNTAGT. V was pared by 6 bases and J by 3 bases, with 10 bases of the junction left unmatched. CDR3 region: CASRSARDRLNQPQHF. The CDR3 DNA follows: TGTGCCAGCAGATCTGCCCGGGACAGGCTCAATCAGCCCCAGCATTTT.

This sequence joins TRBV6-1 and TRBJ2-1; D might be TRBD2 (7 bases). CDR3 length: 14 residues. Looked up from germline, CDR1 is MNHNS and CDR2 is SASEGT. Trimming left V 7 bases short and J 5 bases short, with 15 bases between. The DNA for the CDR3 is TGTGCCAGCATCGGGGGGCCTTGGGACAATGAGCAGTTCTTC. Its translation is CASIGGPWDNEQFF.

The rearrangement joins TRBV7-3 to TRBJ2-1; D unclear. Germline V gene lookup returns CDR1 SGHTA and CDR2 FQGTGA. CDR3 length equals 16 residues. V lost 5 bases to trimming and J lost 2 bases, with 16 bases between them. The CDR3 DNA follows: TGTGCCAGCAGCCCAGCGCCACTGTCAGCCTACAATGAGCAGTTCTTC. Its protein product is CASSPAPLSAYNEQFF.

The V gene is TRBV7-3, the J gene TRBJ2-5, with 8 bases matching TRBD2. With 2 bases clipped from V and 5 bases from J, the junction kept 7 bases outside the gene matches. The CDR3 is 15 residues long. CDR1 and CDR2 from the germline V gene are SGHTA and FQGTGA. The CDR3 sequence: CASSLGVVAGETQYF. The CDR3 nucleotides read TGTGCCAGCAGCTTAGGGGTGGTAGCGGGGGAGACCCAGTACTTC.

The chain is built from TRBV4-1 and TRBJ1-2, with TRBD1 as a possible D gene (6 bases). Germline CDR1 and CDR2: MGHRA and YSYEKL. The CDR3 totals 15 residues. The V and J ends lost 3 bases and 3 bases respectively, with 14 bases between them. The CDR3, as DNA: TGCGCCAGCAGCCACGGGGGGCTACGGGACTATGGCTACACCTTC. Translating gives CASSHGGLRDYGYTF.

V is TRBV30 and J is TRBJ1-4; D may be TRBD1 (6 bases). Trimming cost V 0 bases and J 8 bases, with 13 bases left between them. CDR3 length equals 14 residues. From germline, CDR1 is GTSNPN and CDR2 SVGIG (reference sequence). In DNA, the CDR3 is TGTGCCTGGAGTGTACGGGCAGGGGTAGAAAAACTGTTTTTT. Its protein product is CAWSVRAGVEKLFF.

V gene TRBV4-3 combines with J gene TRBJ2-5; 8 nucleotides line up with TRBD2. In germline, CDR1 is LGHNA, CDR2 YSLEER. There are 17 residues in the CDR3. With 0 bases clipped from V and 2 bases from J, the junction kept 8 bases outside the gene matches. CDR3 sequence: CASSQETSGGTQETQYF. The CDR3 DNA sequence: TGCGCCAGCAGCCAAGAAACCAGCGGGGGCACACAAGAGACCCAGTACTTC.

Worth noting for this clone: This sample includes further DNA sequences coding for the same CDR3. V gene TRBV5-1 combines with J gene TRBJ2-3; 8 bases line up with TRBD1. The V gene end was trimmed by 2 bases and the J gene end by 1 base; junction bases not matched to a gene: 3. The CDR3 is 15 residues long. CDR1 and CDR2 from the germline V gene are SGHRS and YFSETQ. DNA of the CDR3: TGCGCCAGCAGCTTTGGGACAGGAGGCACAGATACGCAGTATTTT. This gives the protein CASSFGTGGTDTQYF.

This rearrangement joins TRBV11-2 to TRBJ1-2; the D is unclear. Germline CDR1 SGHAT, CDR2 FQNNGV. The CDR3 runs 13 residues. Trimming pared 2 bases from V and 1 base from J, leaving 5 bases between. The DNA of the CDR3 is TGTGCCAGCAGCTTACACAGTAACTATGGCTACACCTTC. Translation: CASSLHSNYGYTF.

This chain links TRBV5-1 with TRBJ1-1; possible D gene TRBD1, 6 bases. V lost 5 bases to trimming and J lost 2 bases, with 10 bases between them. The germline CDR1 and CDR2 sequences are SGHRS and YFSETQ. The CDR3 has 13 residues. The CDR3 protein is CASSVDSNTEAFF. The CDR3 nucleotides read TGCGCCAGCAGTGTGGACAGCAACACTGAAGCTTTCTTT.

J is TRBJ2-1 and V is TRBV4-2, with 7 bases lining up with TRBD2. CDR3 length: 17 amino acids. The junction had 14 bases not matched to a gene; V was cut back by 0 bases and J by 9 bases. Germline V gives CDR1 LGHNA, CDR2 YNFKEQ. The CDR3 is CASSQDRAAGAQGEQFF. The CDR3 nucleotides are TGTGCCAGCAGCCAAGATAGGGCGGCGGGAGCTCAGGGTGAGCAGTTCTTC.